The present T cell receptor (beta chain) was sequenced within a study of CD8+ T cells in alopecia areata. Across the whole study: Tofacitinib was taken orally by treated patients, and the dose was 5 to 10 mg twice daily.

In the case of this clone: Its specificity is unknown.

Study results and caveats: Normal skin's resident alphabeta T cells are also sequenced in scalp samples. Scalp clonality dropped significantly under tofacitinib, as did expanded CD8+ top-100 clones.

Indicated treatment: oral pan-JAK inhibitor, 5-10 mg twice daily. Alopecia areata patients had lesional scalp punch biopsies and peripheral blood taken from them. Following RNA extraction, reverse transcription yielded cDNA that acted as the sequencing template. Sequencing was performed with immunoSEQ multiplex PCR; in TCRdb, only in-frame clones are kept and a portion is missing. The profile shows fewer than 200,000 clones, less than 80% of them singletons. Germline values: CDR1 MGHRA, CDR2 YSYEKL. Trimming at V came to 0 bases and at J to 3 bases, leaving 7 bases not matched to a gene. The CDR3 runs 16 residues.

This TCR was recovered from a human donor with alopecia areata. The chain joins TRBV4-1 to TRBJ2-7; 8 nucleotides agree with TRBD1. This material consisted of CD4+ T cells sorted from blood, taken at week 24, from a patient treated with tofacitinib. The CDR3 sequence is CASSQDGRGQGYEQYF. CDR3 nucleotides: TGCGCCAGCAGCCAAGATGGGCGTGGACAGGGCTACGAGCAGTACTTC.